Listed below are T cell receptor beta chains from one sample, sequenced in a study of blood T cell repertoires in COVID-19. The table came from immunoSEQ multiplex PCR; TCRdb's copy has only in-frame clones and leaves some out. The sample consists of 150,000 to 200,000 clones, 70% to 85% of them appearing once. Sequenced: peripheral blood. The receptor source for this set is a man aged 50 or older who had recovered from COVID-19. Each CDR3 is given with its conserved first and last residue. The order of the fields is clone size, J gene, V gene, D gene, CDR3 protein, CDR3 DNA. The D gene is left open where the match is weak. Clone size, where shown, is once, few, many, or a class for clones that have expanded.

>-|TRBJ2-1|TRBV6-6|-
CASSTRDTLGHEQFF
TGTGCCAGCAGCACACGGGACACCCTGGGCCATGAGCAGTTCTTC
>many|TRBJ2-7|TRBV4-2|-
CASSQVRSYEQYF
TGTGCCAGCAGCCAAGTTCGCTCCTACGAGCAGTACTTC
>once|TRBJ2-3|TRBV6-4|TRBD2
CASSDASGTDTQYF
TGTGCCAGCAGTGACGCTAGCGGGACAGATACGCAGTATTTT
>-|TRBJ2-2|TRBV5-4|-
CASSLKAGDTGELFF
TGTGCCAGCAGCTTGAAGGCAGGGGACACCGGGGAGCTGTTTTTT
>-|TRBJ2-1|TRBV11-2|-
CASSLSQNNEQFF
TGTGCCAGCAGCTTAAGCCAAAACAATGAGCAGTTCTTC
>-|TRBJ2-7|TRBV7-8|TRBD1
CASSRDRTYEQYF
TGTGCCAGCAGCCGGGACAGAACCTACGAGCAGTACTTC
>-|TRBJ2-1|TRBV2|TRBD2
CASSEPGGTYNEQFF
TGTGCCAGCAGTGAACCGGGAGGTACCTACAATGAGCAGTTCTTC
>-|TRBJ2-7|TRBV6-1|-
CASSEVDYEQYF
TGTGCCAGCAGTGAGGTAGACTACGAGCAGTACTTC
>-|TRBJ2-7|TRBV5-1|TRBD2
CASSLVPSGSYDEQYF
TGCGCCAGCAGCTTGGTTCCTAGCGGGAGCTACGACGAGCAGTACTTC
>-|TRBJ1-5|TRBV28|-
CASSSRSRGLQPQHF
TGTGCCAGCAGTTCCCGGAGCAGGGGTCTTCAGCCCCAGCATTTT
>-|TRBJ2-1|TRBV6-4|-
CASSGESTYNEQFF
TGTGCCAGTAGCGGAGAATCGACCTACAATGAGCAGTTCTTC
>-|TRBJ2-1|TRBV9|TRBD2
CASSVQGLREDEQFF
TGTGCCAGCAGCGTCCAGGGACTCCGGGAGGATGAGCAGTTCTTC
>-|TRBJ1-2|TRBV18|TRBD1
CASSPGQGTRGYTF
TGTGCCAGCTCACCGGGACAGGGGACAAGGGGCTACACCTTC
>-|TRBJ1-2|TRBV6-5|-
CASSQQQGLYGYTF
TGTGCCAGCAGCCAACAACAGGGTTTATATGGCTACACCTTC
>-|TRBJ2-5|TRBV13|TRBD1
CASSVGQGVETQYF
TGTGCCAGCAGCGTTGGACAGGGGGTGGAGACCCAGTACTTC
>-|TRBJ1-1|TRBV3-1/TRBV3-2|TRBD1
CASTYRGRQNTEAFF
TGTGCCAGCACCTACAGGGGACGACAGAACACTGAAGCTTTCTTT
>-|TRBJ2-7|TRBV2|TRBD2
CASAIGGGEQYF
TGTGCCAGCGCCATCGGGGGGGGAGAGCAGTACTTC
>-|TRBJ2-5|TRBV4-2|TRBD2
CASSQDGQLAGSLVIETQYF
TGTGCCAGCAGCCAAGATGGCCAACTAGCGGGAAGTTTGGTGATTGAGACCCAGTACTTC
>-|TRBJ1-2|TRBV7-2|TRBD1
CASSFLGQGARGYTF
TGTGCCAGCAGCTTCTTGGGACAGGGGGCTCGGGGCTACACCTTC
>-|TRBJ2-7|TRBV15|-
CATSPVRQQGSEQYF
TGTGCCACCAGCCCCGTCCGTCAACAGGGCTCCGAGCAGTACTTC
>-|TRBJ1-5|TRBV19|TRBD1
CASSPHAGTGGGQPQHF
TGTGCCAGTAGTCCCCACGCTGGGACAGGGGGTGGGCAGCCCCAGCATTTT
>-|TRBJ1-6|TRBV6-5|-
CASSVGTSKGSPLHF
TGTGCCAGCAGCGTCGGGACATCCAAGGGTTCACCCCTCCACTTT
>-|TRBJ2-1|TRBV15|-
CATSAALSGNEQFF
TGTGCCACCAGCGCCGCCCTCTCGGGGAATGAGCAGTTCTTC
>few|TRBJ1-1|TRBV27|-
CASSRTGWSFTEAFF
TGTGCCAGCAGCCGTACAGGGTGGTCGTTCACTGAAGCTTTCTTT
>-|TRBJ2-3|TRBV9|-
CASTADSTDTQYF
TGTGCCAGCACCGCGGATAGCACAGATACGCAGTATTTT
>-|TRBJ2-3|TRBV7-9|TRBD2
CASSVAGLAGVRTDTQYF
TGTGCCAGCAGCGTAGCGGGACTAGCGGGAGTCAGGACAGATACGCAGTATTTT
>-|TRBJ1-1|TRBV7-7|TRBD1
CASSVPTGGYRTEAFF
TGTGCCAGCAGCGTCCCGACAGGGGGCTATCGTACTGAAGCTTTCTTT
>-|TRBJ2-3|TRBV6-5|-
CASSRPAVTDTQYF
TGTGCCAGCAGCAGACCGGCGGTCACAGATACGCAGTATTTT
>-|TRBJ1-2|TRBV12-5|-
CAMVGGTNNYGYTF
TGTGCTATGGTGGGAGGCACTAATAACTATGGCTACACCTTC
>-|TRBJ2-7|TRBV7-2|-
CASSLVGLPTYEQYF
TGTGCCAGCAGCTTAGTAGGACTACCGACCTACGAGCAGTACTTC
>-|TRBJ2-7|TRBV7-9|TRBD2
CASSSGAGLAGEQYF
TGTGCCAGCAGCTCCGGCGCGGGACTAGCGGGCGAGCAGTACTTC
>-|TRBJ1-4|TRBV25-1|-
CASSDATNNEKLFF
TGTGCCAGCAGTGACGCGACAAATAATGAAAAACTGTTTTTT
>-|TRBJ2-2|TRBV2|TRBD1
CASGQGINTGELFF
TGTGCCAGCGGACAGGGCATTAACACCGGGGAGCTGTTTTTT
>few|TRBJ2-3|TRBV10-1|TRBD2
CASSEFASGMTDTQYF
TGCGCCAGCAGTGAGTTCGCTAGCGGGATGACAGATACGCAGTATTTT
>-|TRBJ2-1|TRBV5-4|-
CASSLELLNEQFF
TGTGCCAGCAGCTTGGAACTACTCAATGAGCAGTTCTTC
>-|TRBJ2-1|TRBV28|TRBD2
CASSQLATGYNEQFF
TGTGCCAGCAGTCAACTAGCGACCGGATACAATGAGCAGTTCTTC
>-|TRBJ2-1|TRBV5-4|TRBD2
CASSLAMGLARDEQFF
TGTGCCAGCAGCTTGGCGATGGGACTAGCGCGCGATGAGCAGTTCTTC
>few|TRBJ1-2|TRBV5-1|-
CASSVLGVSDYGYTF
TGCGCCAGCAGCGTACTGGGAGTTTCGGACTATGGCTACACCTTC
>-|TRBJ2-1|TRBV9|TRBD2
CASSTRTSGSVNEQFF
TGTGCCAGCAGCACTCGGACTAGCGGGAGTGTCAATGAGCAGTTCTTC
>-|TRBJ2-7|TRBV6-5|-
CASSTMTGKYEQYF
TGTGCCAGCAGTACGATGACAGGAAAATACGAGCAGTACTTC
>-|TRBJ2-5|TRBV7-2|TRBD2
CASSLVSGTSGRGGTQYF
TGTGCCAGCAGCTTAGTAAGCGGGACTAGCGGGAGAGGAGGGACCCAGTACTTC
>-|TRBJ1-6|TRBV5-4|TRBD1
CASSSIGTGRSPLHF
TGTGCCAGCAGCTCCATCGGGACAGGACGTTCACCCCTCCACTTT
>-|TRBJ2-2|TRBV19|-
CASTSVGELFF
TGTGCCAGTACCTCGGTTGGGGAGCTGTTTTTT
>few|TRBJ2-3|TRBV6-2/TRBV6-3|TRBD2
CASSYGLAGGRRADTQYF
TGTGCCAGCAGTTACGGTTTAGCGGGAGGGCGGCGCGCAGATACGCAGTATTTT
>few|TRBJ1-3|TRBV6-1|-
CASSARYTTPRDSGNTIYF
TGTGCCAGCAGTGCCAGATACACCACCCCCAGGGACTCTGGAAACACCATATATTTT
>-|TRBJ2-2|TRBV6-4|-
CASSAGFDTGELFF
TGTGCCAGCAGTGCAGGGTTTGACACCGGGGAGCTGTTTTTT
>few|TRBJ2-1|TRBV9|TRBD2
CASSVGASGRVQFF
TGTGCCAGCAGCGTAGGGGCTAGCGGGAGGGTGCAGTTCTTC
>-|TRBJ1-1|TRBV9|TRBD1
CASTLGQGRTEAFF
TGTGCCAGCACCTTGGGACAGGGTAGAACTGAAGCTTTCTTT
>-|TRBJ2-3|TRBV11-3|TRBD1
CASSSGQGVSTDTQYF
TGTGCCAGCAGCTCGGGACAGGGGGTCAGCACAGATACGCAGTATTTT
>-|TRBJ2-7|TRBV7-8|TRBD2
CASSNSGGPYEQYF
TGTGCCAGCAGCAACAGCGGGGGGCCCTACGAGCAGTACTTC
>-|TRBJ2-1|TRBV9|-
CASSSQISYNEQFF
TGTGCCAGCAGCTCCCAGATTTCTTACAATGAGCAGTTCTTC
>-|TRBJ1-5|TRBV12-3/TRBV12-4|-
CASSSNSNQPQHF
TGTGCCAGCAGCTCTAATAGCAATCAGCCCCAGCATTTT
>many|TRBJ1-3|TRBV7-8|-
CASTQGQAAGNTIYF
TGTGCCAGCACGCAGGGGCAAGCAGCTGGAAACACCATATATTTT
>-|TRBJ2-1|TRBV2|-
CASSDGDKLFF
TGTGCCAGCAGTGACGGGGATAAGCTCTTCTTC
>-|TRBJ2-2|TRBV6-2/TRBV6-3|-
CASSSSFNTGELFF
TGTGCCAGCAGTTCGAGCTTCAACACCGGGGAGCTGTTTTTT
>-|TRBJ1-5|TRBV27|-
CASSEYNQPQHF
TGTGCCAGCAGTGAGTATAATCAGCCCCAGCATTTT
>-|TRBJ1-3|TRBV6-5|-
CASSYSNGVGNTIYF
TGTGCCAGCAGTTACTCGAACGGGGTTGGAAACACCATATATTTT
>-|TRBJ1-3|TRBV30|-
CAWSVAGVGGNTIYF
TGTGCCTGGAGTGTTGCAGGGGTGGGGGGAAACACCATATATTTT
>-|TRBJ2-5|TRBV5-4|-
CASGHLKETQYF
TGTGCCAGCGGACACTTGAAAGAGACCCAGTACTTC